The clone carrying this T cell receptor beta chain was seen repeatedly, ten times or more. The junction differs from germline at one of its ends, possibly a read error. In building TCR beta libraries, iRepertoire HTBI primers were used together with Arm-PCR of CDR3 regions. MiXCR, run by TCRdb on the multiplex PCR reads, gives a single entry per CDR3 protein. This sample has approximately 310,000 distinct CDR3 sequences, with roughly 18% found just once. The CDR3 loop spans 13 amino acids. Germline CDR1 reads SEHNR; CDR2 reads FQNEAQ (reference sequence). This entry is derived from a study of regulatory T cells in long-lasting Graves disease. Documented time point: newly diagnosed GD, antithyroid drugs for less than 3 months. Isolated PBMC RNA provided the starting material for the TCR library.

This sequence originates from a female donor with Graves disease. The chain uses TRBV7-9 and TRBJ2-1, with D possibly matching TRBD2 (5 bases). The sample was peripheral blood mononuclear cells (PBMCs), taken at new diagnosis, from a patient treated with antithyroid drugs. CDR3 loop: CASNLVGKSEQFF. In DNA form, the CDR3 reads TGTGCCAGCAACTTAGTCGGGAAGAGTGAGCAGTTCTTC.